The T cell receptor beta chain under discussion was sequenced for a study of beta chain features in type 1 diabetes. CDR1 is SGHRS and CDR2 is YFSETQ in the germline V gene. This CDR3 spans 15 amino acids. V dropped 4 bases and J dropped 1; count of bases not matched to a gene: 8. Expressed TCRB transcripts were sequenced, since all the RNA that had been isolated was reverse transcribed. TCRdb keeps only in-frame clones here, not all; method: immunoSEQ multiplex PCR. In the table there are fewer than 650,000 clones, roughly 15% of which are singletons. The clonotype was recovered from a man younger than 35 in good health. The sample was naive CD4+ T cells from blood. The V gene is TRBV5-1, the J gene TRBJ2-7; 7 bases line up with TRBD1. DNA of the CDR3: TGCGCCAGCAGCACGAACAGGGGTTGGTCCTACGAGCAGTACTTC. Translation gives CASSTNRGWSYEQYF.